This TCR beta chain was documented in a study of blood T cell repertoires in COVID-19. Across the study: The United States, Italy and Spain provided the acute and convalescent COVID-19 samples. T cells, B-cell-depleted T cells, or PBMCs provided the cDNA or gDNA that served as material.

Germline-derived CDR1 and CDR2 are SGHNT and YENEEA. The V gene end was trimmed by 0 bases and the J gene end by 7 bases; junction bases not matched to a gene: 8. The CDR3 has 18 residues. Per the original data handling: Estimation of nucleated cell counts relied on the amplification of reference gene primers. Libraries were prepared by immunoSEQ multiplex PCR; TCRdb keeps only in-frame clonotypes and omits some of them. The V and J calls and clone size come from that table; D and trimming were worked out from the DNA. Here the sample spans about 160,000 clones, roughly 88% being singletons. This receptor was taken from a man younger than 35 with acute or convalescent COVID-19. Sequencing was performed on peripheral blood. The chain has TRBV11-3 and TRBJ2-1, with 14 bases aligning to TRBD2. CDR3 sequence: CASSLDGTSGSLYNEQFF. CDR3 nucleotide sequence: TGTGCCAGCAGCTTAGATGGGACTAGCGGGAGTTTGTATAATGAGCAGTTCTTC.